The 28 T cell receptor beta chains below come from one sample, sequenced in a study of T cells after yellow fever vaccination (dated by TCRdb to about 2019). Libraries were built with 5' RACE. The sample was run on an Illumina NovaSeq 6000. Using fastp trimming at Q25 and MiXCR clonotype assembly, TCRdb reanalyzed the public sequencing data and kept in-frame beta chains. Merged by CDR3 protein, the rows form single entries marked with the most common genes and DNA. The sample includes about 350,000 distinct CDR3 sequences, with 4.1% observed a single time. The ten largest make up approximately 25% of the sample. The treatment or condition tag for this specimen amounts to: live attenuated yellow fever vaccine strain. The source was PBMCs, collected 5 days after the yellow fever booster vaccination. All receptors derive from a man between 18 and 35 years old who received the YFV17D yellow fever vaccine.

This clonotype was observed many times. The chain employs TRBV6-2 or TRBV6-3 and TRBJ1-2; D is perhaps TRBD1 (5 bases). The CDR3 runs to 13 residues. Between the trimmed V and J ends, which lost 1 base and 2 bases, there was a span of 5 bases. CDR1 is MNHEY, CDR2 SVGEGT, per germline. The CDR3 DNA follows: TGTGCCAGCAGTTACTGGGGGAACTATGGCTACACCTTC. Its protein is CASSYWGNYGYTF.

This clonotype was seen a handful of times. The V gene is TRBV6-5, the J gene TRBJ2-5; 9 bases are shared with TRBD2. V trimming: 0 bases; J trimming: 5 bases; junction bases outside the gene matches: 4. Germline V CDR1 and CDR2: MNHEY, SVGAGI. The CDR3 is 15 amino acids. For the CDR3, the DNA is TGTGCCAGCAGTTACTCGAATGGACTAGCGGAGACCCAGTACTTC. It is translated as CASSYSNGLAETQYF.

This sequence joins TRBV7-2 and TRBJ2-5; 11 positions match TRBD2. The germline gives CDR1 SGHTA, CDR2 FQGNSA. The CDR3 spans 16 residues. The ends lost 5 bases at V and 7 bases at J; junction bases unmatched: 12. The CDR3, as DNA: TGTGCCAGCAGCACCTGGGGGGCTAGCGGGGGGTGGACCCAGTACTTC. This encodes CASSTWGASGGWTQYF.

The chain couples TRBV28 to TRBJ1-1, with no clear D. V lost 7 bases, J lost 0 bases, and 12 bases lay in between. Germline assignment: CDR1 MDHEN and CDR2 SYDVKM. The CDR3 has 14 residues. CDR3 sequence reads: CASNAGSVNTEAFF. As DNA, the CDR3 is TGTGCCAGCAACGCTGGGTCTGTGAACACTGAAGCTTTCTTT.

This clonotype was counted many times. The rearrangement joins TRBV5-1 to TRBJ1-3, with D uncertain. Germline V gene sequence: CDR1 SGHRS, CDR2 YFSETQ. The V and J ends lost 4 bases and 1 base respectively, with 15 bases between them. The CDR3 totals 16 residues. Written as DNA, the CDR3 is TGCGCCAGCAGCCCCGGACCCGAAGCTTCTGGAAACACCATATATTTT. Its protein product is CASSPGPEASGNTIYF.

J is TRBJ1-6 and V is TRBV20-1; TRBD1 aligns across 9 bases. The CDR3 covers 14 residues. J was trimmed by 8 bases and V by 3 bases; bases with no gene match: 5. Germline CDR1 is DFQATT and CDR2 is SNEGSKA (reference sequence). DNA for the CDR3: TGCAGTGCTAGTTTACGACAGGGGGATTCACCCCTCCACTTT. It translates to CSASLRQGDSPLHF.

The rearrangement uses TRBV9 and TRBJ2-5, with D uncertain. The CDR3 runs to 14 residues. V shed 0 bases and J shed 2 bases, with 8 bases lying between them. Germline CDR1 is SGDLS and CDR2 is YYNGEE. CDR3: CASSVVGSQETQYF. The CDR3 DNA follows: TGTGCCAGCAGCGTAGTAGGCAGTCAAGAGACCCAGTACTTC.

This clonotype was counted many times. This chain connects TRBV12-3 or TRBV12-4 to TRBJ2-3; 10 bases line up with TRBD2. The CDR3 runs 16 residues. Trimming removed 6 bases from V and 2 bases from J; junction bases left unmatched: 8. The CDR3 reads CASSGLAGAITDTQYF. The CDR3 DNA is TGTGCCAGCAGCGGGCTAGCGGGGGCCATCACAGATACGCAGTATTTT.

This clonotype was counted many times. The chain recombines TRBV6-5 with TRBJ2-6, with TRBD1 as a possible D gene (5 bases). CDR1 MNHEY and CDR2 SVGAGI come from the germline V gene. This CDR3 has 15 amino acids. The V end was cut by 0 bases, the J end by 2 bases, with 5 bases between. CDR3 sequence reads: CASSYSGAGANVLTF. The CDR3 region has the DNA TGTGCCAGCAGTTACTCAGGGGCTGGGGCCAACGTCCTGACTTTC.

V gene TRBV6-6 combines with J gene TRBJ2-7, with 8 bases that match TRBD1. The germline V gene encodes CDR1 MNHNY and CDR2 SVGAGI (reference sequence). This CDR3 is built from 16 residues. J was trimmed by 3 bases and V by 6 bases; bases with no gene match: 13. CDR3 sequence (DNA): TGTGCCAGCAGAAACTTCGGGACAGGAGCCATCTACGAGCAGTACTTC. Protein product: CASRNFGTGAIYEQYF.

The chain recombines TRBV12-3 or TRBV12-4 with TRBJ2-1; TRBD2 matches at 8 bases. The V and J ends lost 5 bases and 5 bases, in that order; junction bases with no gene match: 11. The CDR3 loop spans 16 amino acids. The CDR3 is CASSAGTRTHHNEQFF. CDR3 nucleotides: TGTGCCAGCAGTGCCGGGACTAGAACTCATCACAATGAGCAGTTCTTC.

The genes are TRBV3-1 and TRBJ2-7; TRBD1 aligns across 10 bases. The ends lost 3 bases at V and 1 base at J; junction bases unmatched: 3. The CDR3 has 15 amino acids. Germline loops: CDR1 LGHDT, CDR2 YNNKEL (reference sequence). The CDR3, as DNA: TGTGCCAGCAGCCAGGGGACAGGGGCTTCCTACGAGCAGTACGTC. Its protein product is CASSQGTGASYEQYV.

This clonotype was seen ten or more times. The V and J genes are TRBV7-9 and TRBJ1-1; D might be TRBD1 (6 bases). This CDR3 contains 14 residues. V lost 4 bases to trimming and J lost 1 base, with 10 bases between them. Germline CDR1 is SEHNR and CDR2 is FQNEAQ (reference sequence). The CDR3 is CASSSWDTNTEAFF. The DNA of the CDR3 is TGTGCCAGCAGCTCCTGGGACACGAACACTGAAGCTTTCTTT.

This clonotype came up a few times. This chain links TRBV7-9 with TRBJ1-1; D may be TRBD1 (5 bases). The CDR3 has 18 residues. Germline V CDR1 and CDR2: SEHNR, FQNEAQ (reference sequence). Trimming took off 6 bases at V and 5 bases at J, with 28 bases between the two ends. CDR3 bases: TGTGCCAGCAGTAACTGGGGCCAGTTTTCCCGTCCGTCGACTGAAGCTTTCTTT. As protein: CASSNWGQFSRPSTEAFF.

This clonotype has at least ten counts. The chain combines TRBV20-1 with TRBJ2-3, with D possibly being TRBD1 (5 bases). The CDR3 consists of 13 residues. Germline V gene lookup returns CDR1 DFQATT and CDR2 SNEGSKA (reference sequence). The ends were cut back, 0 bases at V and 4 bases at J, with 8 bases in the middle. The CDR3 DNA follows: TGCAGTGCTAGAGACTGGGGCGCAGATACGCAGTATTTT. This gives the protein CSARDWGADTQYF.

J is TRBJ2-7 and V is TRBV7-8, with unresolved D. The germline V gene encodes CDR1 SGHVS and CDR2 FQNEAQ. CDR3 length: 14 amino acids. Trimming took off 1 base at V and 2 bases at J, with 9 bases between the two ends. The CDR3 reads CASSLDGLTYEQYF. CDR3 in DNA: TGTGCCAGCAGCTTAGACGGCTTGACCTACGAGCAGTACTTC.

The chain uses TRBV7-6 and TRBJ2-1, with D perhaps assigned TRBD1 or TRBD2 (5 bases each). V dropped 5 bases and J dropped 1 base, with 15 bases sitting between them. This CDR3 region has 16 residues. Germline V gene lookup returns CDR1 SGHVS and CDR2 FNYEAQ. The CDR3 loop is CASSKPRGTSYNEQFF. As DNA, the CDR3 is TGTGCCAGCAGCAAACCGAGGGGTACATCCTACAATGAGCAGTTCTTC.

The J gene is TRBJ1-1, the V gene TRBV4-3; D is unclear. The CDR3 totals 14 residues. V dropped 0 bases and J dropped 1 base, with 6 bases sitting between them. Germline CDR1 LGHNA, CDR2 YSLEER. In nucleotides, the CDR3 is TGCGCCAGCAGCCAAGAACGGAGGAACACTGAAGCTTTCTTT. Translated, it gives CASSQERRNTEAFF.

This chain joins TRBV6-6 and TRBJ2-1, with 9 positions matching TRBD1. The J segment lost 5 bases and the V segment lost 6 bases, leaving 11 bases of the junction unmatched. Looked up from germline, CDR1 is MNHNY and CDR2 is SVGAGI (reference sequence). The CDR3 covers 16 residues. The CDR3 region has the DNA TGTGCCAGCAGCCAACCGCCTAGGACAGGGGACAATGAGCAGTTCTTC. Translating it yields CASSQPPRTGDNEQFF.

The chain carries TRBV10-3 and TRBJ1-6, with 7 bases identical to TRBD1. Germline V gives CDR1 ENHRY, CDR2 SYGVKD. V lost 2 bases and J lost 7; bases outside the gene matches: 5. CDR3 length: 15 amino acids. CDR3 in amino acids: CAISEARGGNSPLHF. The DNA of the CDR3 is TGTGCCATCAGTGAGGCCAGGGGGGGCAATTCACCCCTCCACTTT.

This sequence joins TRBV7-9 and TRBJ1-1; 7 nucleotides align to TRBD1. The ends lost 5 bases at V and 4 bases at J; junction bases unmatched: 4. The V gene's germline CDR1 is SEHNR and CDR2 FQNEAQ (reference sequence). This CDR3 is 13 amino acids long. The CDR3 region is CASSKTGATEAFF. CDR3 sequence (DNA): TGTGCCAGCAGCAAAACAGGGGCCACTGAAGCTTTCTTT.

The gene calls are TRBV30 and TRBJ2-7; tentative D call: TRBD2 (6 bases). Trimming cost V 8 bases and J 4 bases, with 15 bases left between them. The CDR3 covers 12 residues. Germline V gene data show CDR1 as GTSNPN and CDR2 as SVGIG (reference sequence). In DNA, the CDR3 is TGTGCCGGAGGGAAGGGCCTTTACGAGCAGTACTTC. This gives the protein CAGGKGLYEQYF. The full variable domain, rest sourced from reference TRBV30 and TRBJ2-7, is SQTIHQWPATLVQPVGSPLSLECTVEGTSNPNLYWYRQAAGRGLQLLFYSVGIGQISSEVPQNLSASRPQDRQFILSSKKLLLSDSGFYLCAGGKGLYEQYFGPGTRLTVT.

This clonotype was found a few times. This sequence joins TRBV5-4 and TRBJ2-2, with TRBD2 as a possible D gene (6 bases). Looked up from germline, CDR1 is SGHNT and CDR2 is YYREEE (reference sequence). V dropped 5 bases and J dropped 6 bases, with 14 bases sitting between them. CDR3 length: 14 amino acids. In nucleotides, the CDR3 is TGTGCCAGCAGTACCGCGGCGGGGCCCGGGGAGCTGTTTTTT. This gives the protein CASSTAAGPGELFF.

This clonotype has a count of ten or more. The chain has TRBV5-1 and TRBJ2-4, with no clear D. Trimming left V 0 bases short and J 2 bases short, with 9 bases between. Germline assignment: CDR1 SGHRS and CDR2 YFSETQ. This CDR3 is built from 15 residues. Written as DNA, the CDR3 is TGCGCCAGCAGCTTGGGTGTCCCAACCAAAAACATTCAGTACTTC. Translated: CASSLGVPTKNIQYF.

This clonotype was counted only a few times. V is TRBV6-1 and J is TRBJ2-7; D gene uncertain. Germline loops: CDR1 MNHNS, CDR2 SASEGT. Between the trimmed V and J ends, which lost 6 bases and 1 base, there was a span of 19 bases. CDR3 length: 16 amino acids. The CDR3 nucleotides are TGTGCCAGCAGAGCCCGCTTGGGTGTTCTATCCTACGAGCAGTACTTC. Translated, it gives CASRARLGVLSYEQYF.

This clonotype was counted between two and nine times. This CDR3 reads CASSERTADTGELFF. In DNA, the CDR3 is TGCGCCAGCAGCGAGAGGACGGCCGACACCGGGGAGCTGTTTTTT. V is TRBV5-1 and J is TRBJ2-2, with D unclear. Trimming pared 4 bases from V and 3 bases from J, leaving 13 bases between. The V gene's germline CDR1 is SGHRS and CDR2 YFSETQ. The CDR3 is 15 amino acids.

This clonotype was seen more than once but under ten times. The chain links TRBV20-1 to TRBJ1-1; possibly TRBD1 for D (5 bases). The CDR3 is 11 residues long. Germline V gene data show CDR1 as DFQATT and CDR2 as SNEGSKA (reference sequence). The V and J ends lost 5 bases and 10 bases respectively, with 14 bases between them. Written as DNA, the CDR3 is TGCAGTGCTGGGGGAGGTGGACCAGCTTTCTTT. This sequence encodes CSAGGGGPAFF.

This clonotype appeared a few times. The CDR3, as DNA: TGCAGTGCACACTCGCCGGGGACGTCAGATACGCAGTATTTT. Translation: CSAHSPGTSDTQYF. The J gene is TRBJ2-3, the V gene TRBV20-1; either TRBD1 or TRBD2 may supply D (5 bases each). The germline CDR1 and CDR2 sequences are DFQATT and SNEGSKA (reference sequence). The CDR3 totals 14 residues. Trimming took off 6 bases at V and 4 bases at J, with 17 bases between the two ends.